Listed below are T cell receptor beta chains from one sample, sequenced in a study of PD-L1 blockade in urothelial cancer. Assay used: immunoSEQ multiplex PCR; TCRdb lists only in-frame clones, some missing. The sample shows some 100,000 clones, more than 80% of them seen only once. The sequencing here drew on PBMCs, taken around atezolizumab (anti-PD-L1) treatment. Every receptor here comes from a woman older than 75 with urothelial cancer. CDR3s include the opening cysteine and the closing phenylalanine or tryptophan. The order of the fields is D gene, clone size, J gene, V gene, CDR3 protein, CDR3 DNA. A D gene is named only where the DNA matches it firmly. Clone size is shown for a subset of rows, as once, few, many or a class of expanded clone.

.	.	TRBJ2-2	TRBV27	CASSQGTGELFF	TGTGCCAGCAGTCAGGGAACCGGGGAGCTGTTTTTT
.	.	TRBJ1-1	TRBV19	CASSIPTGLPEAFF	TGTGCCAGTAGTATCCCCACAGGGTTACCTGAAGCTTTCTTT
.	.	TRBJ1-5	TRBV12-5	CASAWGGDQPQHF	TGTGCTAGTGCCTGGGGGGGGGATCAGCCCCAGCATTTT
.	.	TRBJ1-1	TRBV4-2	CASSQAVQFNTEAFF	TGTGCCAGCAGCCAAGCGGTACAGTTTAACACTGAAGCTTTCTTT
.	.	TRBJ1-1	TRBV9	CASSVDGRGNTEAFF	TGTGCCAGCAGCGTAGATGGCAGGGGGAACACTGAAGCTTTCTTT
TRBD1	.	TRBJ1-1	TRBV5-1	CASSLRGTGAGTEAFF	TGCGCCAGCAGCTTGAGGGGGACAGGGGCGGGTACTGAAGCTTTCTTT
.	.	TRBJ2-7	TRBV5-1	CASGMVGAQYEQYF	TGCGCCAGCGGAATGGTGGGAGCGCAATACGAGCAGTACTTC
.	once	TRBJ2-3	TRBV30	CAWSTWDITDTQYF	TGTGCCTGGAGTACGTGGGACATCACAGATACGCAGTATTTT
TRBD1	few	TRBJ1-1	TRBV9	CASSEGQGLNTEAFF	TGTGCCAGCAGCGAGGGACAGGGATTGAACACTGAAGCTTTCTTT
TRBD1	.	TRBJ1-5	TRBV28	CASSLYGHRGDQPQHF	TGTGCCAGCAGCCTATATGGGCACAGGGGAGATCAGCCCCAGCATTTT
.	.	TRBJ2-7	TRBV19	CASSMRGTTRSPRSEQYF	TGTGCCAGTAGTATGAGGGGGACTACCCGATCCCCAAGGAGCGAGCAGTACTTC
.	.	TRBJ1-6	TRBV6-1	CASMGVPPLHF	TGTGCCAGCATGGGCGTGCCACCCCTCCACTTT
TRBD2	.	TRBJ2-2	TRBV29-1	CSVQSGRLGGELFF	TGCAGCGTTCAAAGCGGGAGATTAGGCGGGGAGCTGTTTTTT
TRBD1	.	TRBJ2-3	TRBV2	CASSLQGQGVVGTQYF	TGTGCCAGCAGTCTACAAGGACAGGGGGTAGTGGGTACGCAGTATTTT
TRBD1	.	TRBJ1-2	TRBV5-6	CASSSYRDRIFYGYTF	TGTGCCAGCAGCTCATACCGGGACAGAATATTTTATGGCTACACCTTC
.	.	TRBJ2-7	TRBV28	CASSLKQGRHEQYF	TGTGCCAGCAGTTTGAAACAGGGTCGCCACGAGCAGTACTTC
.	once	TRBJ1-2	TRBV15	CATSRDRVYGYTF	TGTGCCACCAGCAGAGATCGAGTCTATGGCTACACCTTC
TRBD2	.	TRBJ2-3	TRBV6-5	CASSSTSGWSTDTQYF	TGTGCCAGCAGTTCAACTAGCGGTTGGAGCACAGATACGCAGTATTTT
.	.	TRBJ1-1	TRBV4-2	CASSQDRTRENTEAFF	TGTGCCAGCAGCCAAGACCGGACAAGGGAGAACACTGAAGCTTTCTTT
.	.	TRBJ2-7	TRBV15	CATSRAIAESSYEQYF	TGTGCCACCAGCAGAGCCATAGCGGAGAGCTCCTACGAGCAGTACTTC
.	.	TRBJ1-5	TRBV29-1	CSVGIGSGQPQHF	TGCAGCGTTGGAATAGGGAGCGGTCAGCCCCAGCATTTT
TRBD2	.	TRBJ2-1	TRBV27	CASSPGLAGEKGTNEQFF	TGTGCCAGCAGCCCGGGACTAGCGGGAGAAAAGGGGACAAATGAGCAGTTCTTC
.	few	TRBJ2-4	TRBV19	CASSIATTRDIQYF	TGTGCCAGTAGTATAGCAACCACTCGGGACATTCAGTACTTC
.	.	TRBJ1-2	TRBV5-1	CASSLGGGGYGYTF	TGCGCCAGCAGCTTGGGTGGGGGCGGCTATGGCTACACCTTC
.	.	TRBJ1-1	TRBV27	CASSSPGLDSGTEAFF	TGTGCCAGCAGTTCCCCGGGACTCGACTCAGGCACTGAAGCTTTCTTT
TRBD1	few	TRBJ1-1	TRBV6-1	CASRRTGLGRTEAFF	TGTGCCAGCAGGAGGACAGGGCTGGGCAGGACTGAAGCTTTCTTT
.	.	TRBJ1-2	TRBV11-2	CASSLAQGSYGYTF	TGTGCCAGCAGCTTAGCTCAGGGCAGCTATGGCTACACCTTC
TRBD2	.	TRBJ2-3	TRBV11-2	CASSSGTSADTQYF	TGTGCCAGCAGCTCCGGGACTAGCGCAGATACGCAGTATTTT
TRBD1	.	TRBJ2-1	TRBV2	CASSTHGTGVSNEQFF	TGTGCCAGCAGTACTCACGGGACAGGGGTTTCGAATGAGCAGTTCTTC
TRBD1	.	TRBJ2-5	TRBV11-2	CASSESGGASLETQYF	TGTGCCAGCAGCGAATCAGGGGGCGCGAGTCTGGAGACCCAGTACTTC
TRBD2	.	TRBJ2-7	TRBV28	CASSPGLAGEFEQYF	TGTGCCAGCAGTCCCGGACTAGCGGGAGAATTCGAGCAGTACTTC
.	.	TRBJ1-1	TRBV27	CASTLRRGTLNTEAFF	TGTGCCAGCACTCTCCGGCGGGGCACCTTGAACACTGAAGCTTTCTTT
TRBD2	.	TRBJ2-1	TRBV13	CASSLPSGRANEQFF	TGTGCCAGCAGCTTACCGAGCGGGAGGGCTAATGAGCAGTTCTTC
.	.	TRBJ1-5	TRBV6-1	CASSLGQYQPQHF	TGTGCCAGCAGCCTCGGACAGTATCAGCCCCAGCATTTT
TRBD1	.	TRBJ1-2	TRBV9	CASSVEEGALDYGYTF	TGTGCCAGCAGCGTAGAGGAGGGGGCGCTTGACTATGGCTACACCTTC